The clone carrying this TCR beta chain was observed once. This sample was taken from a study of technical replicates of blood from several donors. The protocol was immunoSEQ multiplex PCR, while the TCRdb copy is restricted to in-frame clones and leaves out a portion. The table shows 65,000 to 90,000 clones, with approximately 90% occurring only once. Germline V gene data show CDR1 as MGHRA and CDR2 as YSYEKL. The CDR3 has 13 amino acids. V was cut by 8 bases and J by 2 bases, with 10 bases left in between. The sequence was collected from a human donor in good health. Sequencing was performed on T cells isolated from PBMCs. The chain carries TRBV4-1 and TRBJ1-3; no clear D. The DNA of the CDR3 is TGCGCCAGCTCCTTGTCGGCTGGAAACACCATATATTTT. This sequence encodes CASSLSAGNTIYF.